Included here is one T cell receptor beta chain sequence, with context. Antigen specificity is unknown. Expressed TCRB transcripts were sequenced after all isolated RNA was converted to cDNA. Roughly 3.6 million reads per sample on average were obtained from naive, central memory and regulatory T cell samples. Generated by immunoSEQ multiplex PCR, the TCRdb table keeps only in-frame clones and is missing some. The sample yields just under 150,000 clones, around 9.3% seen once. The sample belongs to a study of beta chain features in type 1 diabetes. Regarding the study as a whole: Shorter TCRB CDR3s, moderately but significantly so, were found in Type 1 diabetes patients in all four CD4+ subsets. Compared to healthy donors, patients appeared to have naive, central memory and Treg TCRB repertoires that were more alike.

Sequenced sample: naive CD4+ T cells from blood. The origin of this receptor is a man aged 18 to 29 in good health.

The CDR3, as DNA: TGTGCCAGCAGTAGTAGGGGGAGTGGGGAGCTGTTTTTT. Translated: CASSSRGSGELFF. This chain links TRBV6-1 with TRBJ2-2; a possible D gene is TRBD1 (6 bases). Germline CDR1 MNHNS, CDR2 SASEGT. The CDR3 is made up of 13 amino acids. The V end was cut by 5 bases, the J end by 8 bases, with 12 bases between.